This is a list of T cell receptor beta chains from one sample in a study of T cell responses to AZD1222 COVID-19 vaccine. Some clones are missing from TCRdb's copy, which holds only in-frame ones; the method was immunoSEQ multiplex PCR. This table holds about 150,000 clones, 80% to 95% found once. Material: peripheral blood, obtained on day 0 of AZD1222 vaccination. All receptors come from an adult in good health. Each CDR3 is given with its conserved first and last residue. Fields, in order: D gene, CDR3 length, V gene, J gene, clone size, CDR3 protein, CDR3 DNA. D genes are given only for firm matches. Size is omitted from some rows. Given values are once, few, many or a class for expanded clones.

D gene: NA; CDR3 length: 14; V gene: TRBV3-1/TRBV3-2; J gene: TRBJ1-2; clone size: NA; CDR3 protein: CASSLGGGSRVYTF; CDR3 DNA: TGTGCCAGCAGCCTTGGCGGGGGGAGTAGAGTCTACACCTTC
D gene: NA; CDR3 length: 16; V gene: TRBV7-8; J gene: TRBJ1-6; clone size: NA; CDR3 protein: CASSSELRGAGSPLHF; CDR3 DNA: TGTGCCAGCAGCTCAGAGCTGAGGGGCGCTGGTTCACCCCTCCACTTT
D gene: TRBD1; CDR3 length: 17; V gene: TRBV10-3; J gene: TRBJ1-5; clone size: NA; CDR3 protein: CAISDSDSWTGPQPQHF; CDR3 DNA: TGTGCCATCAGTGATTCTGATTCGTGGACAGGGCCCCAGCCCCAGCATTTT
D gene: NA; CDR3 length: 12; V gene: TRBV2; J gene: TRBJ1-4; clone size: NA; CDR3 protein: CASRGTLGDLFF; CDR3 DNA: TGTGCCAGCAGAGGGACACTTGGGGATCTGTTTTTT
D gene: NA; CDR3 length: 13; V gene: TRBV12-3/TRBV12-4; J gene: TRBJ2-5; clone size: NA; CDR3 protein: CASSFRQEETQYF; CDR3 DNA: TGTGCCAGCAGTTTTCGGCAAGAAGAGACCCAGTACTTC
D gene: TRBD2; CDR3 length: 13; V gene: TRBV7-2; J gene: TRBJ2-1; clone size: NA; CDR3 protein: CASSFASGGWQFF; CDR3 DNA: TGTGCCAGCAGCTTTGCTAGCGGGGGATGGCAGTTCTTC
D gene: NA; CDR3 length: 16; V gene: TRBV28; J gene: TRBJ1-5; clone size: NA; CDR3 protein: CASSFLKQGWNQPQHF; CDR3 DNA: TGTGCCAGCAGTTTCCTTAAACAGGGTTGGAATCAGCCCCAGCATTTT
D gene: NA; CDR3 length: 15; V gene: TRBV5-1; J gene: TRBJ1-4; clone size: NA; CDR3 protein: CASSKLTATNEKLFF; CDR3 DNA: TGCGCCAGCTCTAAGCTAACAGCAACTAATGAAAAACTGTTTTTT
D gene: NA; CDR3 length: 14; V gene: TRBV28; J gene: TRBJ1-6; clone size: NA; CDR3 protein: CASRPGGNNSPLHF; CDR3 DNA: TGTGCCAGCAGACCTGGGGGGAACAATTCACCCCTCCACTTT
D gene: NA; CDR3 length: 16; V gene: TRBV3-1/TRBV3-2; J gene: TRBJ2-5; clone size: NA; CDR3 protein: CASSQDVGTTQETQYF; CDR3 DNA: TGTGCCAGCAGCCAAGACGTGGGGACAACCCAAGAGACCCAGTACTTC
D gene: TRBD2; CDR3 length: 20; V gene: TRBV3-1/TRBV3-2; J gene: TRBJ2-5; clone size: NA; CDR3 protein: CASSQDWGLAGTVNQETQYF; CDR3 DNA: TGTGCCAGCAGCCAAGACTGGGGACTAGCGGGGACAGTCAACCAAGAGACCCAGTACTTC
D gene: NA; CDR3 length: 14; V gene: TRBV10-3; J gene: TRBJ1-5; clone size: NA; CDR3 protein: CATRTAESNQPQHF; CDR3 DNA: TGTGCCACAAGGACAGCCGAAAGCAATCAGCCCCAGCATTTT
D gene: NA; CDR3 length: 14; V gene: TRBV5-1; J gene: TRBJ2-3; clone size: NA; CDR3 protein: CASSLGDHTDTQYF; CDR3 DNA: TGCGCCAGCAGCTTGGGGGACCACACAGATACGCAGTATTTT
D gene: NA; CDR3 length: 15; V gene: TRBV5-1; J gene: TRBJ1-2; clone size: NA; CDR3 protein: CASSLGRVGPYGYTF; CDR3 DNA: TGCGCCAGCAGCTTGGGAAGGGTTGGGCCCTATGGCTACACCTTC
D gene: NA; CDR3 length: 13; V gene: TRBV30; J gene: TRBJ1-1; clone size: NA; CDR3 protein: CAWSRNRDTEAFF; CDR3 DNA: TGTGCCTGGTCCCGCAACAGGGATACTGAAGCTTTCTTT
D gene: NA; CDR3 length: 14; V gene: TRBV28; J gene: TRBJ2-7; clone size: NA; CDR3 protein: CASSPMGVINEQYF; CDR3 DNA: TGTGCCAGTTCACCGATGGGGGTTATAAACGAGCAGTACTTC
D gene: NA; CDR3 length: 14; V gene: TRBV5-8; J gene: TRBJ2-2; clone size: NA; CDR3 protein: CASSSGQNTGELFF; CDR3 DNA: TGTGCCAGCAGCTCTGGACAGAACACCGGGGAGCTGTTTTTT
D gene: NA; CDR3 length: 14; V gene: TRBV5-1; J gene: TRBJ2-7; clone size: few; CDR3 protein: CASSLGARSYEQYF; CDR3 DNA: TGCGCCAGCAGCTTAGGCGCTAGATCCTACGAGCAGTACTTC
D gene: NA; CDR3 length: 13; V gene: TRBV10-3; J gene: TRBJ1-5; clone size: NA; CDR3 protein: CAISDSPNQPQHF; CDR3 DNA: TGTGCCATCAGTGACAGTCCCAATCAGCCCCAGCATTTT
D gene: NA; CDR3 length: 15; V gene: TRBV19; J gene: TRBJ1-5; clone size: NA; CDR3 protein: CASSILARGNQPQHF; CDR3 DNA: TGTGCCAGTAGTATTCTCGCCAGAGGCAATCAGCCCCAGCATTTT
D gene: NA; CDR3 length: 14; V gene: TRBV7-6; J gene: TRBJ2-6; clone size: NA; CDR3 protein: CASSWNSGANVLTF; CDR3 DNA: TGTGCCAGCAGCTGGAATTCCGGGGCCAACGTCCTGACTTTC
D gene: NA; CDR3 length: 15; V gene: TRBV7-2; J gene: TRBJ2-6; clone size: NA; CDR3 protein: CASSSRPSGANVLTF; CDR3 DNA: TGTGCCAGCAGCTCTAGACCCTCTGGGGCCAACGTCCTGACTTTC
D gene: TRBD1; CDR3 length: 15; V gene: TRBV30; J gene: TRBJ1-5; clone size: NA; CDR3 protein: CAWSLPGTGNQPQHF; CDR3 DNA: TGTGCCTGGAGTCTCCCCGGGACAGGGAATCAGCCCCAGCATTTT
D gene: NA; CDR3 length: 13; V gene: TRBV3-1/TRBV3-2; J gene: TRBJ1-3; clone size: NA; CDR3 protein: CASSQDRMDTIYF; CDR3 DNA: TGTGCCAGCAGCCAAGACAGGATGGACACCATATATTTT
D gene: NA; CDR3 length: 13; V gene: TRBV9; J gene: TRBJ1-1; clone size: NA; CDR3 protein: CASSLTGNTEAFF; CDR3 DNA: TGTGCCAGCAGCCTAACAGGGAACACTGAAGCTTTCTTT
D gene: TRBD2; CDR3 length: 15; V gene: TRBV29-1; J gene: TRBJ2-3; clone size: NA; CDR3 protein: CSVDALAGIRDTQYF; CDR3 DNA: TGCAGCGTTGATGCCCTAGCGGGGATTCGGGATACGCAGTATTTT
D gene: TRBD2; CDR3 length: 17; V gene: TRBV5-4; J gene: TRBJ2-3; clone size: NA; CDR3 protein: CASSLAVAGGFGDTQYF; CDR3 DNA: TGTGCCAGCAGCTTGGCGGTAGCGGGAGGATTCGGAGATACGCAGTATTTT
D gene: TRBD1; CDR3 length: 15; V gene: TRBV13; J gene: TRBJ2-1; clone size: NA; CDR3 protein: CASSHRDRQYNEQFF; CDR3 DNA: TGTGCCAGCAGCCACCGGGACAGGCAGTACAATGAGCAGTTCTTC
D gene: TRBD2; CDR3 length: 16; V gene: TRBV7-9; J gene: TRBJ2-7; clone size: NA; CDR3 protein: CASSLLSGRWSYEQYF; CDR3 DNA: TGTGCCAGCAGCTTACTGAGCGGGAGGTGGTCCTACGAGCAGTACTTC
D gene: NA; CDR3 length: 13; V gene: TRBV14; J gene: TRBJ1-3; clone size: few; CDR3 protein: CASSPGTGNTIYF; CDR3 DNA: TGTGCCAGCAGCCCGGGGACTGGAAACACCATATATTTT
D gene: TRBD1; CDR3 length: 22; V gene: TRBV5-1; J gene: TRBJ2-4; clone size: NA; CDR3 protein: CASSRLAQTRDSNSLAKNIQYF; CDR3 DNA: TGCGCCAGCAGCCGACTCGCTCAAACCCGGGACAGCAATAGCTTAGCCAAAAACATTCAGTACTTC
D gene: NA; CDR3 length: 14; V gene: TRBV3-1/TRBV3-2; J gene: TRBJ2-7; clone size: NA; CDR3 protein: CASSWSAASYEQYF; CDR3 DNA: TGTGCCAGCAGTTGGTCGGCGGCCTCCTACGAGCAGTACTTC
D gene: TRBD1; CDR3 length: 14; V gene: TRBV19; J gene: TRBJ1-3; clone size: NA; CDR3 protein: CASSRQGFGNTIYF; CDR3 DNA: TGTGCCAGTAGTCGACAGGGGTTCGGAAACACCATATATTTT
D gene: NA; CDR3 length: 11; V gene: TRBV28; J gene: TRBJ1-2; clone size: NA; CDR3 protein: CASSLGGGYTF; CDR3 DNA: TGTGCCAGCAGTTTAGGGGGAGGCTACACCTTC
D gene: TRBD1; CDR3 length: 18; V gene: TRBV24-1; J gene: TRBJ1-2; clone size: NA; CDR3 protein: CATSDSSGTGGWDYGYTF; CDR3 DNA: TGTGCCACCAGTGATTCTTCCGGGACAGGGGGCTGGGACTATGGCTACACCTTC
D gene: NA; CDR3 length: 15; V gene: TRBV19; J gene: TRBJ1-6; clone size: NA; CDR3 protein: CASSSLPGTPAPLHF; CDR3 DNA: TGTGCCAGTAGTTCGCTGCCCGGGACGCCCGCACCCCTCCACTTT
D gene: NA; CDR3 length: 13; V gene: TRBV29-1; J gene: TRBJ2-3; clone size: NA; CDR3 protein: CSVGDSYTDTQYF; CDR3 DNA: TGCAGCGTTGGGGACTCCTACACAGATACGCAGTATTTT
D gene: NA; CDR3 length: 14; V gene: TRBV7-9; J gene: TRBJ1-1; clone size: NA; CDR3 protein: CASSLPGTNTEAFF; CDR3 DNA: TGTGCCAGCAGCTTACCGGGCACGAACACTGAAGCTTTCTTT
D gene: TRBD2; CDR3 length: 18; V gene: TRBV11-1; J gene: TRBJ2-3; clone size: NA; CDR3 protein: CASSLALLRAGGTDTQYF; CDR3 DNA: TGTGCCAGCAGCTTAGCGCTCTTGAGGGCGGGGGGCACAGATACGCAGTATTTT
D gene: NA; CDR3 length: 13; V gene: TRBV28; J gene: TRBJ1-2; clone size: NA; CDR3 protein: CASSIQGNYGYTF; CDR3 DNA: TGTGCCAGCAGTATCCAGGGTAACTATGGCTACACCTTC
D gene: TRBD2; CDR3 length: 14; V gene: TRBV19; J gene: TRBJ2-1; clone size: NA; CDR3 protein: CASSMGLAGNEQFF; CDR3 DNA: TGTGCCAGTAGTATGGGACTAGCGGGCAATGAGCAGTTCTTC
D gene: TRBD1; CDR3 length: 16; V gene: TRBV7-2; J gene: TRBJ1-5; clone size: NA; CDR3 protein: CASSIRAGTGDQPQHF; CDR3 DNA: TGTGCCAGCAGTATTAGAGCCGGGACAGGGGATCAGCCCCAGCATTTT
D gene: TRBD1; CDR3 length: 15; V gene: TRBV13; J gene: TRBJ1-2; clone size: NA; CDR3 protein: CASSTTGGTNYGYTF; CDR3 DNA: TGTGCCAGCAGCACCACAGGGGGGACTAACTATGGCTACACCTTC
D gene: TRBD2; CDR3 length: 17; V gene: TRBV11-2; J gene: TRBJ2-7; clone size: NA; CDR3 protein: CASSLGVGTSAGMEQYF; CDR3 DNA: TGTGCCAGCAGCTTAGGGGTTGGCACTAGCGCGGGGATGGAGCAGTACTTC
D gene: NA; CDR3 length: 11; V gene: TRBV5-1; J gene: TRBJ2-1; clone size: few; CDR3 protein: CASSIRDMQFF; CDR3 DNA: TGCGCCAGCAGCATCCGGGACATGCAGTTCTTC
D gene: TRBD1; CDR3 length: 15; V gene: TRBV11-1; J gene: TRBJ2-7; clone size: NA; CDR3 protein: CASSPGQLISYEQYF; CDR3 DNA: TGTGCCAGCAGCCCGGGACAGCTAATCTCCTACGAGCAGTACTTC
D gene: TRBD2; CDR3 length: 18; V gene: TRBV13; J gene: TRBJ2-7; clone size: once; CDR3 protein: CASSPPWEGGVPSYEQYF; CDR3 DNA: TGTGCCAGCAGCCCCCCCTGGGAGGGAGGGGTGCCCTCCTACGAGCAGTACTTC
D gene: NA; CDR3 length: 15; V gene: TRBV18; J gene: TRBJ1-4; clone size: NA; CDR3 protein: CASSPRQGRNEKLFF; CDR3 DNA: TGTGCCAGCTCACCACGTCAGGGGCGGAATGAAAAACTGTTTTTT
D gene: NA; CDR3 length: 12; V gene: TRBV3-1/TRBV3-2; J gene: TRBJ1-6; clone size: once; CDR3 protein: CASSRKKGALHF; CDR3 DNA: TGTGCCAGCAGCCGCAAAAAGGGGGCCCTCCACTTT
D gene: NA; CDR3 length: 17; V gene: TRBV19; J gene: TRBJ1-1; clone size: NA; CDR3 protein: CASKRMGGGRMNTEAFF; CDR3 DNA: TGTGCCAGTAAGAGGATGGGAGGGGGAAGAATGAACACTGAAGCTTTCTTT
D gene: NA; CDR3 length: 12; V gene: TRBV12-3/TRBV12-4; J gene: TRBJ1-2; clone size: NA; CDR3 protein: CASGTPGGSYTF; CDR3 DNA: TGTGCCAGCGGAACGCCGGGGGGTAGCTACACCTTC
D gene: TRBD1; CDR3 length: 14; V gene: TRBV2; J gene: TRBJ1-1; clone size: NA; CDR3 protein: CASSEQGGNTEAFF; CDR3 DNA: TGTGCCAGCAGTGAACAGGGGGGGAACACTGAAGCTTTCTTT
D gene: NA; CDR3 length: 13; V gene: TRBV3-1/TRBV3-2; J gene: TRBJ1-4; clone size: NA; CDR3 protein: CASSQLINEKLFF; CDR3 DNA: TGTGCCAGCAGCCAACTGATTAATGAAAAACTGTTTTTT
D gene: TRBD2; CDR3 length: 14; V gene: TRBV5-1; J gene: TRBJ2-5; clone size: NA; CDR3 protein: CASSDSGGEETQYF; CDR3 DNA: TGCGCCAGCAGCGATAGCGGGGGGGAAGAGACCCAGTACTTC
D gene: TRBD2; CDR3 length: 14; V gene: TRBV5-1; J gene: TRBJ2-7; clone size: NA; CDR3 protein: CASSLASGRYEQYF; CDR3 DNA: TGCGCCAGCAGCTTGGCTAGCGGGAGATACGAGCAGTACTTC
D gene: TRBD2; CDR3 length: 14; V gene: TRBV30; J gene: TRBJ2-1; clone size: NA; CDR3 protein: CAWSGSGSSHEQFF; CDR3 DNA: TGTGCCTGGAGTGGTAGCGGGAGTAGCCATGAGCAGTTCTTC
D gene: TRBD1; CDR3 length: 15; V gene: TRBV7-9; J gene: TRBJ1-4; clone size: NA; CDR3 protein: CASSSGQTTNEKLFF; CDR3 DNA: TGTGCCAGCAGCTCGGGACAGACAACTAATGAAAAACTGTTTTTT
D gene: NA; CDR3 length: 11; V gene: TRBV20-1; J gene: TRBJ2-7; clone size: NA; CDR3 protein: CSALRTGEQYF; CDR3 DNA: TGCAGTGCTTTACGGACGGGCGAGCAGTACTTC